This T cell receptor beta chain came from a study of radiotherapy plus CTLA-4 blockade in lung cancer. Study details: Objective responses arose in about 17% of patients, and under 40% experienced disease control.

Assay used: immunoSEQ multiplex PCR; TCRdb lists only in-frame clones, some missing. The data show tens of thousands of clones, over 55% seen once. Notes on this clone: Its antigen is unidentified.

Overall study findings and caveats: Reports state that early shifts in blood T cell clones, with interferon-beta, best predicted response.

The germline V and J ends were trimmed by 4 bases and 0 bases, with 11 bases remaining between them. The CDR3 contains 15 residues. Germline V gives CDR1 LGHNA, CDR2 YSLEER. The sequence came from a human donor with non-small cell lung cancer who had a partial response to radiotherapy plus ipilimumab. This specimen consisted of peripheral blood, obtained from a patient treated with radiotherapy plus ipilimumab. The chain joins TRBV4-3 to TRBJ2-3, with TRBD2 as a possible D gene (5 bases). In DNA form, the CDR3 reads TGCGCCAGCAGCCCTCAAGCGGTTAGCACAGATACGCAGTATTTT. This gives the protein CASSPQAVSTDTQYF.